Listed here are 2 T cell receptor beta chains from one sample, sequenced in a study of blood T cell repertoires in COVID-19. Measured with immunoSEQ multiplex PCR; TCRdb has only the in-frame clones, and not every one. The data show some 140,000 clones, 91% seen once. Sequencing was carried out using peripheral blood. Receptors originate from a middle-aged man with acute or convalescent COVID-19.

Comments on this clone: Different DNA sequences within this sample yield the same CDR3. The V and J genes are TRBV2 and TRBJ1-5; TRBD1 aligns across 10 bases. V shed 4 bases and J 0 bases; nucleotides not matched to a gene: 0. The CDR3 sequence is 15 residues long. Germline V gives CDR1 SNHLY, CDR2 FYNNEI. The CDR3 coding sequence is TGTGCCAGCAGTGGACAGGGGGCTAGCAATCAGCCCCAGCATTTT. Translated, it gives CASSGQGASNQPQHF.

The CDR3 reads CASSDPGQAAYEQYF. In DNA, the CDR3 is TGTGCCAGCAGCGACCCTGGTCAGGCAGCATACGAGCAGTACTTC. This rearrangement joins TRBV6-6 to TRBJ2-7; D ambiguous. CDR3 length: 15 residues. Trimming removed 6 bases at V and 4 bases at J, with 19 bases between. Looked up from germline, CDR1 is MNHNY and CDR2 is SVGAGI (reference sequence).